A single T cell receptor (beta chain) is shown here with its context. The source of the sample is a study of response to subunit inactivated influenza vaccine. TCRdb fed the RT-PCR reads into MiXCR, producing one record per CDR3 protein. Altogether about 160,000 distinct CDR3 sequences are present, about 11% being singletons, with the ten largest covering around 11%. This CDR3 has 15 amino acids. The V and J ends lost 6 bases and 4 bases, in that order; junction bases with no gene match: 8. Looked up from germline, CDR1 is SNHLY and CDR2 is FYNNEI. The clonotype comes from a man aged 45-65 years who received an inactivated influenza vaccine. V gene TRBV2 combines with J gene TRBJ2-1; 8 bases line up with TRBD2. The sequences come from non-naive T cells sorted from PBMCs, collected about 6 weeks after vaccination. This chain's CDR3 is CASRARGGVYNEQFF. The CDR3 DNA reads as TGTGCCAGCAGGGCTCGGGGGGGCGTATACAATGAGCAGTTCTTC.